What follows is one TCR beta chain and its context. This clonotype was seen ten or more times. This clone's antigen is unknown. No per-base quality is available; no much larger clone lies one base away. Donors were a few dozen systemically healthy Caucasian individuals from Russia aged roughly 6 to 95 years. Around 10 milliliters of peripheral blood were collected from each donor into EDTA-treated Vacutainer tubes. Ficoll-Paque density-gradient centrifugation was used to isolate PBMCs, with at least 7 million per sample. Trizol reagent was used to extract total RNA from the PBMCs, yielding at least 6 micrograms per sample. Naive CD45RAhigh/CD27high T cell percentages were measured by flow cytometry on a PBMC aliquot from every donor. The entry originates in a study of blood T cells in healthy people across ages (dated by TCRdb to between 2014 and 2017). Study-level background: In model experiments, roughly one uniquely barcoded TCR beta cDNA molecule per two T cells was captured by template switching. Age-related changes in TCR beta repertoire diversity were measured in the study by deep sequencing normalized with unique cDNA molecular identifiers. Donors of different ages were randomly distributed across sequencing lanes to avoid experimental bias. The donors were divided into four age groups: young (average roughly 17 years), middle-aged (around 37), aged (about 62) and long-lived (roughly 88). Using the same blood draw, the study looked at two additional independent replicas of 1 million unique cDNA reads for two donors, one aged 18 to 30 and the other aged 80 or older.

Overall study results and their limits: Compared with the aged group, the long-lived group had more naive CD4+ T cells, fewer expanded clones and increased TCR diversity, suggesting age selection. The percentage of naive T cells measured by flow cytometry correlated strongly with observed TCR beta diversity. Because the CMV infection status of the donors was unknown, age-related changes in expanded clonotypes may potentially have been confounded. Estimates of total diversity from one million sequenced T cells were regarded as lower bounds and underestimates. As age increased, observed TCR beta diversity per million T cells dropped in a roughly linear way, and a significant reduction was already evident by age 40. Because profiling used bulk unsorted PBMCs, naive and antigen-experienced compartments could not be compared conclusively.

The protocol used for the library was 5' RACE. TCRdb lists the instrument as Illumina HiSeq 2500. The second PCR ran for roughly 7 to 12 cycles and used a J-beta primer mix along with a sample-barcoded 5' primer. A unique molecular identifier was introduced onto each TCR beta cDNA molecule by a template-switch 5' adaptor carrying 12 random nucleotides. At least 3 million CDR3-containing paired-end reads were obtained from each sample. All of the RNA was converted into first-strand cDNA using the Mint cDNA synthesis kit, with a TRBC-specific oligonucleotide serving as the primer. After uracil-DNA glycosylase treatment, a first 18-cycle PCR used universal primers M1SS and BC2_uni_R on all cDNA. The published analysis was carried out like this. Normalization of each sample was performed by random selection of 1 million high-quality reads, each carrying a distinct molecular identifier. Instead of being binned into consensus sequences, reads with shared molecular identifiers were discarded. MiTCR, set to a Q25 quality threshold and the strictest error-elimination algorithm, was used for CDR3 identification, clonotype clustering and error correction. A nonparametric unseen species model with Euler transformation was used to estimate lower-bound total TCR beta diversity. TCRdb reran the public reads through fastp at Q25 and MiXCR, keeping productive beta chains. Duplicate CDR3 protein sequences are folded into a single record with the most common DNA and genes. These V and J calls derive from TCRdb rather than the authors' analysis. Within this sample are some 1.5 million distinct CDR3 sequences, with about 30% of them counted one time only. The top ten constitute more than 6% of the sample.

The specimen sequenced was blood. The receptor comes from a woman in her twenties or thirties in good health.

The nucleotide sequence is TGTGCCAGCACCTCCGGGGAGGACTTGGAGTACTTC. Its protein product is CASTSGEDLEYF. The receptor chain draws on TRBV7-9 and TRBJ2-5; 6 matching bases give a weak D call of TRBD2. The germline V gene (reference sequence) sets CDR1 to SEHNR and CDR2 to FQNEAQ. The junction shows trimming of 7 bases on V and 12 bases on J, plus 18 bases between the germline ends. From the cysteine up to the phenylalanine, the CDR3 has a length of 12 residues. Here the CDR3 DNA is all that survives: 36 bases in frame from base 1.